The present TCR beta chain was sequenced within a study of long-term antiretroviral therapy in people with HIV (dated by TCRdb to between 2021 and 2024). Concerning the study at large: The earliest samples were collected about a decade before the 2015 WHO recommendation for immediate ART, when ART was typically delayed until CD4 counts fell. A retrospective serial study tested whether ART initiation and durable HIV suppression were associated with changes in peripheral blood TRB repertoire composition and diversity. From a few dozen adults with confirmed HIV infection, the cohort provided 150 to 200 cryopreserved PBMC samples, gathered serially across a mean of around 6 years (range 1-12). Among the roughly 30 participants with HIV, eleven to twelve were female. No cross-contamination during QIAcube processing was seen in test extractions of a monoclonal T-cell line run alongside 25 to 35 polyclonal samples. Broader findings and caveats from the paper: Unsorted PBMC were profiled instead of sorted CD4+ and CD8+ T cells because pre-ART samples had limited cell numbers. The samples span the years 2004 to 2017, and the ART regimens used at that time may not be as effective as current regimens. Starting ART was linked to a significant rise in TRB diversity, yet even after long-term ART the diversity remained significantly lower than in transplant donor controls. The repertoire was dominated across all time points by expanded TRB clones identified before ART initiation, although this dominance was seen to fluctuate and to decrease in many PLHIV after ART. Because PBMC availability was limited, only the TCR beta chain was sequenced, with no alpha chain pairing. Narrower CDR3 length ranges were observed in HIV repertoires than in controls, and an antigen-experienced repertoire with only a slight naive shift after ART was suggested by the network structure. Inferences about post-ART repertoire changes were limited because no data were available on ART adherence, viral resistance or therapy changes.

Participants were included only if at least one PBMC sample before ART initiation and at least two post-ART samples were available. All participants with HIV were treated in the United States of America. Before DNA extraction, cryopreserved samples of about 0.9-11 million PBMC were thawed and then washed. At the time of the earliest PBMC sample, participants with HIV were aged between about 23 and 54 years. PBMC samples were contributed by each participant from 1-4 timepoints before ART initiation and 2-8 timepoints after ART initiation, with a median of 7 samples. For every participant, serial HIV viral load, CD4+ T-cell count, ART history and demographic data were obtained. Genomic DNA was extracted from unsorted PBMC with a Qiagen kit on a QIAcube, processed in batches of 12 samples. A remark on this clone: It has no known antigen specificity. No base quality values were provided; no much bigger clone lies one nucleotide off.

Sequencing of the TRB variable region was done with the immunoSEQ hsTCRB v3.0 assay at survey level resolution. The targeted TRB sequencing depth was roughly 40,000-55,000 T-cell genomes per sample. TRB libraries were pooled and sequenced on an Illumina MiSeq using a v3 150-cycle kit. Per the authors' processing: Repertoire analysis was performed in R inside a reproducible Nextflow workflow that covered QC, data transformation and analysis. Custom analyses were implemented in LymphoSeq2, an R package for AIRR-Seq data exploration. After excluding a few samples that yielded fewer than 5000 total TRB sequences, approximately 180 HIV repertoires remained for analysis. Among the roughly 190 retained HIV repertoires, 59 were collected before ART initiation and roughly 130 were collected after ART initiation. Each repertoire was downsampled to 5000 TRB nucleotide sequences, and summary statistics were averaged across 100 downsampling iterations. TRB sequences were retained for analysis only if CDR3 regions of at least seven amino acids were present. Diversity was measured with a Shannon entropy-derived clonality score and the Gini coefficient. In repertoire networks, the top 5000 CDR3 amino acid sequences were linked whenever an edit distance of one separated two sequences. Antigen specificity groups and MHC restriction were predicted for TRB CDR3 amino acid sequences with GLIPH2. CDR3 amino acid sequences were matched against VDJdb and McPAS-TCR to flag known CMV, EBV, HIV or tissue antigen associations. Pre-ART, post-ART and control groups were compared with Wilcoxon signed-rank tests and Holm-Bonferroni correction. TCRdb limited this immuneACCESS table to in-frame rearrangements with V and J called. A share of clones is missing; checked studies link under half to unresolved V genes, and the rest is unexplained. The V and J calls and clone size were taken over from that table, and D and trimming were inferred from the DNA. Across this sample there are about 16,000 clones, with about 94% seen only once. Of the sample, approximately 4.6% falls within the top ten clones.

CDR1 and CDR2, per the germline V gene, are ENHRY and SYGVKD. The germline ends are 13 bases apart after V is trimmed by 3 bases and J by 0 bases. Taken from cysteine to phenylalanine, the CDR3 has 16 residues. Left in the record is the CDR3 DNA by itself, 48 bases read in frame from the first base. The V gene is TRBV10-3 and the J gene is TRBJ2-3; the D region possibly corresponds to TRBD2 (5 bases align). Specimen: unsorted PBMCs, collected about 6 years after starting antiretroviral therapy. The sequence derives from a woman between 50 and 59 years old with HIV. The CDR3 loop reads CAISDSIGISTDTQYF. Read as DNA, the sequence is TGTGCCATCAGTGACTCTATCGGGATAAGCACAGATACGCAGTATTTT.